This T cell receptor (beta chain) was sequenced for a study of cytomegalovirus exposure and HLA in healthy donors. About the research overall: Earlier results showed roughly 120 million unique TCR beta sequences derived from roughly 200 million T cells. Study observations and caveats: Prior analysis indicated that the majority of TCR beta V segments exhibited productivity approximately 90% or approximately 30% of the time. In a later analysis, V- and J-gene trimming of beta chains associated with a DCLRE1C missense variant, replicated independently.

For this clone: The antigen is unknown.

It was with 60 Vbeta and 13 Jbeta primers that the PCR ran. Here immunoSEQ multiplex PCR was the method, and the copy in TCRdb shows in-frame clones only, minus some. The table has about 140,000 clones, under 80% seen once; the top ten hold 2.5% to 3.5%. Donors counted as nominally healthy when sampled, yet unrecorded immune exposures were likely. The CDR3 extends over 18 amino acids. Germline CDR1 reads MNHNS; CDR2 reads SASEGT. This chain connects TRBV6-1 to TRBJ2-5; 7 bases fit TRBD2. Near its end, the DNA agrees better with TRBJ2-7, so the J call may be wrong. Sequencing was done on a sample of PBMCs. This TCR was recovered from a male donor in good health and CMV-seronegative. Here the CDR3 DNA reads TGTGCCAGCAGTGAACCCCTTGGAGGCGGGGGAACCTCCTACGAGCAGTACTTC. This codes for CASSEPLGGGGTSYEQYF.